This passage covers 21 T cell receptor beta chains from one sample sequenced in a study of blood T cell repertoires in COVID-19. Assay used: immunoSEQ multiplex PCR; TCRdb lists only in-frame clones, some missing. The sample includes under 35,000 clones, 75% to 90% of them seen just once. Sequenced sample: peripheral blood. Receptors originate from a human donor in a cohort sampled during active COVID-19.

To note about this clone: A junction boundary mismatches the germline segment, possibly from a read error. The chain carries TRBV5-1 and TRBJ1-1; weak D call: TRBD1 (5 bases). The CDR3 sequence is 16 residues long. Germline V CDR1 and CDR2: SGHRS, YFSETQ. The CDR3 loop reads CASSLLLRGPNAEAFF. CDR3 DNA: TGCGCCAGCAGCTTGTTATTGCGGGGCCCGAACGCTGAAGCTTTCTTT.

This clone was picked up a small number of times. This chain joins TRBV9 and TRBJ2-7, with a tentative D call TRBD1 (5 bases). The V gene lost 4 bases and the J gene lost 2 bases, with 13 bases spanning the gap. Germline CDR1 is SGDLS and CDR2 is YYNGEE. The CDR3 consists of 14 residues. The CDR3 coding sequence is TGTGCCAGCAGCCCGCCGACAGTTCCCTACGAGCAGTACTTC. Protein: CASSPPTVPYEQYF.

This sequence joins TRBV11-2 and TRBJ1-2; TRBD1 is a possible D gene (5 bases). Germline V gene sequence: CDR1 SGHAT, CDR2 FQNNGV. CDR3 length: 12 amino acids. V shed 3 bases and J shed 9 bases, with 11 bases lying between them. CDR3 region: CASSLQGDSYTF. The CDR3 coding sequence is TGTGCCAGCAGCTTGCAGGGTGATAGCTACACCTTC.

Written as DNA, the CDR3 is TGTGCCAGCATCGGATTAGAGGGGGCTAACACCGGGGAGCTGTTTTTT. Residues: CASIGLEGANTGELFF. This sequence joins TRBV2 and TRBJ2-2; 7 nucleotides agree with TRBD1. Per the germline V gene, CDR1 is SNHLY and CDR2 is FYNNEI. V lost 7 bases and J lost 2; bases outside the gene matches: 10. This CDR3 comprises 16 residues.

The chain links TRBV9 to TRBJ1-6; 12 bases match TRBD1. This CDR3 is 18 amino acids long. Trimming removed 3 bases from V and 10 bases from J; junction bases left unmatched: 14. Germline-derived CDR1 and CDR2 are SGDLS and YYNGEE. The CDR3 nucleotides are TGTGCCAGCAGCGGGGGGACAGGGGGCTCGGCCGTTTACTCACCCCTCCACTTT. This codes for CASSGGTGGSAVYSPLHF.

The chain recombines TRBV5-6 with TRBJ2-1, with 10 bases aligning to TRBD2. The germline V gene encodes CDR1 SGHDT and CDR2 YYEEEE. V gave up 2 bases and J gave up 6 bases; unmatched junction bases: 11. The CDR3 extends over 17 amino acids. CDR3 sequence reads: CASSFSPSGSVTNEQFF. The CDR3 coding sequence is TGTGCCAGCAGCTTTTCACCTAGCGGGAGTGTGACCAATGAGCAGTTCTTC.

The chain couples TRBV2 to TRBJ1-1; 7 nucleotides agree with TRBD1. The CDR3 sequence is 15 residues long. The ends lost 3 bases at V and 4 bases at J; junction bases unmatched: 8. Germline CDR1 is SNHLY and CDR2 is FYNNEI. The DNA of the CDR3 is TGTGCCAGCAGTGAGAGGGGGCTGTATAGCACTGAAGCTTTCTTT. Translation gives CASSERGLYSTEAFF.

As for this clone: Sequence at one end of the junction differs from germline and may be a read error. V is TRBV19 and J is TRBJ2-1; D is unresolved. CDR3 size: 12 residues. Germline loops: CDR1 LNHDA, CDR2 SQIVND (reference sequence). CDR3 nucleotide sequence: TGTGCCAGTAGTATTCACTACTATGAGCAGTTCTTC. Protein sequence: CASSIHYYEQFF.

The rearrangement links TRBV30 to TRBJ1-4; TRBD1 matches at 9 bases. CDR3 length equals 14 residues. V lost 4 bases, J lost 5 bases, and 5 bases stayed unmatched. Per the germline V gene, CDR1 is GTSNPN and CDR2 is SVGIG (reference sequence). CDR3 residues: CAWTSGTGNEKLFF. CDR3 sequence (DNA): TGTGCCTGGACCTCGGGGACAGGGAATGAAAAACTGTTTTTT.

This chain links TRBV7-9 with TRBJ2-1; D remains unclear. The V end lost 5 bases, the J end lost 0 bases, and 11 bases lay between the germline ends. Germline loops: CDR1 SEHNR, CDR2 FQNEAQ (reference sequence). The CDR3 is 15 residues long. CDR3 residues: CASSPDTLSYNEQFF. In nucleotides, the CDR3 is TGTGCCAGCAGCCCCGACACCCTCTCCTACAATGAGCAGTTCTTC.

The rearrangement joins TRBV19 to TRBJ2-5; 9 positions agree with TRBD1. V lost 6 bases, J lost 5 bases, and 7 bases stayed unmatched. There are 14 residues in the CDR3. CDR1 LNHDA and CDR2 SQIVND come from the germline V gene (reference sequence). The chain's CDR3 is CASSPRTGVETQYF. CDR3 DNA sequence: TGTGCCAGTAGCCCCCGGACAGGGGTGGAGACCCAGTACTTC.

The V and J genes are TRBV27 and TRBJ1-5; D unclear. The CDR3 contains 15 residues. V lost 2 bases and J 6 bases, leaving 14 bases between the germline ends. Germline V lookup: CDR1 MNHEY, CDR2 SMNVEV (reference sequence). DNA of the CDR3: TGTGCCAGCAGTTTAGGCGGCGGGGTCGGTCAGCCCCAGCATTTT. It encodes CASSLGGGVGQPQHF.

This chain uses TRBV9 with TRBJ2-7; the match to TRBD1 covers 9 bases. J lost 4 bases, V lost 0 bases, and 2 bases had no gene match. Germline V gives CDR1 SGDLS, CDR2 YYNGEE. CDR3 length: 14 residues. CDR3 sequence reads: CASSVGGQGYEQYF. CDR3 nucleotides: TGTGCCAGCAGCGTAGGGGGACAGGGATACGAGCAGTACTTC.

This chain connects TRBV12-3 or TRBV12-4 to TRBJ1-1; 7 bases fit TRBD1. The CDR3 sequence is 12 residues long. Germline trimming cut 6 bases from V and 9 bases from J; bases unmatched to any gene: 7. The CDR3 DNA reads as TGTGCCAGCAGGGACAGGAGTTTCCAAGCTTTCTTT. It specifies CASRDRSFQAFF.

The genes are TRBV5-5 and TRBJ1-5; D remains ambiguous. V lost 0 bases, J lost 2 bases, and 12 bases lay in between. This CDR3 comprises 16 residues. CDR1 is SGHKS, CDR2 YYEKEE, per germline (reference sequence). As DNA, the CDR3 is TGTGCCAGCAGCTTGGGGGCGGGTCGGGGCAATCAGCCCCAGCATTTT. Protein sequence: CASSLGAGRGNQPQHF.

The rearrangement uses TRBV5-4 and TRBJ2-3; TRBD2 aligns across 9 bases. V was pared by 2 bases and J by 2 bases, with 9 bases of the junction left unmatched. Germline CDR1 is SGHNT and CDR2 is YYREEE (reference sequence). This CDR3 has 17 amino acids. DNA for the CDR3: TGTGCCAGCAGCTTCCCCGGGCTAGCGGGAAACACAGATACGCAGTATTTT. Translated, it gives CASSFPGLAGNTDTQYF. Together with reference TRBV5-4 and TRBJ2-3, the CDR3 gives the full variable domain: ETGVTQSPTHLIKTRGQQVTLRCSSQSGHNTVSWYQQALGQGPQFIFQYYREEENGRGNFPPRFSGLQFPNYSSELNVNALELDDSALYLCASSFPGLAGNTDTQYFGPGTRLTVL.

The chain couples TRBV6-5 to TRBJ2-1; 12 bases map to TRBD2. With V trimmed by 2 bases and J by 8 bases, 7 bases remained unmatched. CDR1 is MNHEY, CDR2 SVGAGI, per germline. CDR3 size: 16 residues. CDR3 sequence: CASSYLPSGRADEQFF. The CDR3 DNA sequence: TGTGCCAGCAGTTACCTCCCTAGCGGGAGGGCTGATGAGCAGTTCTTC.

CDR3 DNA sequence: TGTGCCAGCAGCTTTTTGGGCGCCACAGATACGCAGTATTTT. Translation gives CASSFLGATDTQYF. V is TRBV11-2 and J is TRBJ2-3; D not certain. V lost 3 bases to trimming and J lost 2 bases, with 9 bases between them. This CDR3 is built from 14 residues. Per the germline V gene, CDR1 is SGHAT and CDR2 is FQNNGV.

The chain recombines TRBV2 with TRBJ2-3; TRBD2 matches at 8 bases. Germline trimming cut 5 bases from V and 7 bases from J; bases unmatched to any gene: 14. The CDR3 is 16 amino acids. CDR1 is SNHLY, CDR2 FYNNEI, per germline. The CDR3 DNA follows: TGTGCCAGCAGTATAGGCGGGAGGACGGAGGGGAATACGCAGTATTTT. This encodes CASSIGGRTEGNTQYF.

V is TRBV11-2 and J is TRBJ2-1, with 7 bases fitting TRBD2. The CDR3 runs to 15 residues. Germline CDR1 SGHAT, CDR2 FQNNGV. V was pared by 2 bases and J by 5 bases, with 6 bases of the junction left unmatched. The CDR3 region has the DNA TGTGCCAGCAGCTTATTCGGCGGACTAGACAATGAGCAGTTCTTC. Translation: CASSLFGGLDNEQFF.

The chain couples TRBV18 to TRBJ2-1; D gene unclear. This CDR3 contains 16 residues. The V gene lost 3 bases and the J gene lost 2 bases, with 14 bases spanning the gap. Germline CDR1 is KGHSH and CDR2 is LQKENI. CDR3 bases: TGTGCCAGCTCACCCTTTAGCTCCTCGGCCTACAATGAGCAGTTCTTC. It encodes CASSPFSSSAYNEQFF.